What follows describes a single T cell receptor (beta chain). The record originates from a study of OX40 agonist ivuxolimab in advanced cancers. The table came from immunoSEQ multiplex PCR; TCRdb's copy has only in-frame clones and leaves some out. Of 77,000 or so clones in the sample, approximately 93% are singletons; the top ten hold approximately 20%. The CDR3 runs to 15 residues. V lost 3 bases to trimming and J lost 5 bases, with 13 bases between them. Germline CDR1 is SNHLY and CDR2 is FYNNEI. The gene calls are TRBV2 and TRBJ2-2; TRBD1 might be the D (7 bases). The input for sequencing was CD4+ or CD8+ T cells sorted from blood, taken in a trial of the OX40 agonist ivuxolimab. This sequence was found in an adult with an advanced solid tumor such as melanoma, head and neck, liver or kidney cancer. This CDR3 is CASSEWQGGTGELFF. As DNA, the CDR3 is TGTGCCAGCAGTGAGTGGCAGGGGGGTACCGGGGAGCTGTTTTTT.